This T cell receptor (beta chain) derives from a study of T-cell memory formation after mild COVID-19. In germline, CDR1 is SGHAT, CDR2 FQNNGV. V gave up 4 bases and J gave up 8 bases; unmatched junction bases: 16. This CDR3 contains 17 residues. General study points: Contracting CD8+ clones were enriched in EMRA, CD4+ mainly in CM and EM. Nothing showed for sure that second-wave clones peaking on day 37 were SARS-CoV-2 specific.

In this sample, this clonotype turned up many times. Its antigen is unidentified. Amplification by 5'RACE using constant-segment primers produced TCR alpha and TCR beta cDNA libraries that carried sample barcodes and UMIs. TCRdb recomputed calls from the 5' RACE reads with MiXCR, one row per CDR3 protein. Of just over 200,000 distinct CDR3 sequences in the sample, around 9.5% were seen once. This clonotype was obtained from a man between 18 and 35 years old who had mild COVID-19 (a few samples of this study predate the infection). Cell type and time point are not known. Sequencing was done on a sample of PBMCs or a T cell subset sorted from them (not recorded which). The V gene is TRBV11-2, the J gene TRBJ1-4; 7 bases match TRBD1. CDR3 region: CASSSRAGTEFREKLFF. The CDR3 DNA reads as TGTGCCAGCAGCTCCCGTGCCGGGACAGAGTTTAGGGAAAAACTGTTTTTT.